This TCR beta chain was sequenced for a study of T cell responses to AZD1222 COVID-19 vaccine. Whole-study results and caveats: Epitopes outside B.1.351 and B.1.1.7 mutated regions reportedly drew nearly half of spike TCRs. Baseline seropositivity occurred in only 5 to 7 AZD1222 recipients.

The CDR3 has 13 amino acids. Between the trimmed V and J ends, which lost 6 bases and 6 bases, there was a span of 14 bases. Germline CDR1 MNHEY, CDR2 SMNVEV (reference sequence). Clones were sequenced by immunoSEQ multiplex PCR, and TCRdb holds only the in-frame ones, with some missing. The profile shows about 130,000 clones, over 75% of them singletons. In the case of this clone: Its specificity is not known.

Source: peripheral blood, taken on day 0 of AZD1222 vaccination. The receptor's source is an adult in good health. V is TRBV27 and J is TRBJ1-2, with a tentative D call TRBD1 (5 bases). CDR3 nucleotides: TGTGCCAGCAGCCCGGGGGGGTGGAATGGCTACACCTTC. Translated, it gives CASSPGGWNGYTF.